This T cell receptor beta chain emerged from a study of blood T cell repertoires in COVID-19. Looking at the study overall: The origin of the acute and convalescent COVID-19 samples was the United States, Italy and Spain. Sources were T cells, B-cell-depleted T cells, or PBMCs; the material itself was cDNA or gDNA.

Unmatched junction bases numbered 7, after V lost 8 bases and J lost 7 bases. Germline assignment: CDR1 LNHDA and CDR2 SQIVND (reference sequence). CDR3 length: 14 amino acids. This clone was detected ten times or more. Authors' methods: It was from reference gene primer amplification that nucleated cell counts were estimated. Clones were sequenced by immunoSEQ multiplex PCR, and TCRdb holds only the in-frame ones, with some missing. The V and J calls and the clone size are those of that table, but D and trimming were determined from the DNA. The sample holds a few hundred thousand clones; roughly 89% are singletons and the top ten take around 4.6%.

The genes are TRBV19 and TRBJ2-2, with 10 bases matching TRBD2. The sequencing sample was made of peripheral blood. The clonotype comes from a woman aged 40 to 49 who had recovered from COVID-19. The DNA of the CDR3 is TGTGCCAGTCGACAGCGGGAGGGCCTCGGGGAGCTGTTTTTT. Translated: CASRQREGLGELFF.